This T cell receptor (beta chain) originates from a study of neurological immune-mediated disorders. The CDR3 consists of 15 residues. V dropped 6 bases and J dropped 2; count of bases not matched to a gene: 4. CDR1 and CDR2 from the germline V gene are SEHNR and FQNEAQ (reference sequence). One entry per CDR3 protein results from TCRdb running MiXCR on the 5' RACE reads. The sample lists tens of thousands of distinct CDR3 sequences; just over 5% were seen once. This clonotype was counted ten times or more. The sequenced material came from PBMCs. The TCR sequence derives from a woman in her twenties or thirties with multiple sclerosis. This sequence joins TRBV7-9 and TRBJ2-1; 10 nucleotides align to TRBD2. The CDR3 coding sequence is TGTGCCAGCAGTCAACTAGCGGGACCCTACAATGAGCAGTTCTTC. It codes for CASSQLAGPYNEQFF.